This T cell receptor beta chain was identified in a study of PD-1 blockade in mismatch repair-deficient tumors. The sample's time point: roughly nine-day in vitro stimulation with candidate neoantigen peptide 7. Every patient had mismatch repair deficiency by PCR or immunohistochemistry. Cells were stimulated more than nine days with each of about 7 ELISpot-reactive neoantigens. Baseline for clone expansion was a parallel culture with no peptide. Of note for this clone: Antigen unknown.

Only in-frame clones appear in the TCRdb table, and some are missing; sequencing was by immunoSEQ multiplex PCR. The top ten hold over 9.5% of the sample, which has under 9,500 clones, over 75% seen once. Germline V gene data show CDR1 as MGHRA and CDR2 as YSYEKL. The CDR3 runs to 15 residues. V was pared by 0 bases and J by 8 bases, with 3 bases of the junction left unmatched. Study observations and caveats: Approximately 150 unique blood TCRs came from expansion to three of seven peptides.

This specimen was cells cultured in vitro, taken from a patient treated with pembrolizumab. The chain links TRBV4-1 to TRBJ1-6; 8 nucleotides agree with TRBD1. This TCR derives from an adult with mismatch repair-deficient cancer. The CDR3 spells CASSQEDREDSPLHF. The CDR3 DNA follows: TGCGCCAGCAGCCAAGAGGACAGGGAAGATTCACCCCTCCACTTT.